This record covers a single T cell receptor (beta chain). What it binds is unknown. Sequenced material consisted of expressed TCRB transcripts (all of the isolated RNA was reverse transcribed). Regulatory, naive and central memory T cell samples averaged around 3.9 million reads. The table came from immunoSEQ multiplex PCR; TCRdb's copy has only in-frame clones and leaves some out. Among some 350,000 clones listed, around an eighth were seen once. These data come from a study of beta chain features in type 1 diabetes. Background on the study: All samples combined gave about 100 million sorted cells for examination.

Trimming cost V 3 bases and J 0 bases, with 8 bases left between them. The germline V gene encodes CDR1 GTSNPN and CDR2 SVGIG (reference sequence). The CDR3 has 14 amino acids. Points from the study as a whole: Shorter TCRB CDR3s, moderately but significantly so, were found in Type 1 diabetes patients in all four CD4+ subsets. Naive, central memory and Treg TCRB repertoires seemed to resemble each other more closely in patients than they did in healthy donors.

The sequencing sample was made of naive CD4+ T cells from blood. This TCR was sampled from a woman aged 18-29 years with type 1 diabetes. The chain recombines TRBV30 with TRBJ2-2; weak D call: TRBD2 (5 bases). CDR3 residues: CAWRTGTNTGELFF. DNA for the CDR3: TGTGCCTGGAGGACGGGAACGAACACCGGGGAGCTGTTTTTT. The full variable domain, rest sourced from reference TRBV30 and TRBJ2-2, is SQTIHQWPATLVQPVGSPLSLECTVEGTSNPNLYWYRQAAGRGLQLLFYSVGIGQISSEVPQNLSASRPQDRQFILSSKKLLLSDSGFYLCAWRTGTNTGELFFGEGSRLTVL.